This T cell receptor beta chain was captured by sequencing in a study of Ad26.COV2.S vaccination and SARS-CoV-2 variants. Study-level information: Donor participated within the Ad26.COV2.S arm of the COV1001 trial.

About this clone: Its antigen is undetermined. The sample carries other DNA sequences with the same CDR3.

Overall study findings and caveats: Spike-specific TCR breadth was greater in vaccine than placebo recipients.

The V end was cut by 3 bases, the J end by 1 base, with 6 bases between. The length of the CDR3 is 13 residues. Treatment reported: roughly 19 received Ad26.COV2.S at low or high dose, single or two shots; a few received placebo; per-sample allocation not given. Sampling occurred on day 63 after the first vaccine or placebo injection. The administered vaccine (an Ad26 vector) expressed Wuhan-strain SARS-CoV-2 spike. The repertoire was sequenced with immunoSEQ multiplex PCR; TCRdb's copy has only in-frame clones and lacks some. The table records some 350,000 clones, 70% to 90% of them present only once.

This chain links TRBV12-3 or TRBV12-4 with TRBJ1-1; D uncertain. This sample comprised peripheral blood, obtained in a trial of Ad26.COV2.S vaccine versus placebo. The receptor comes from a person between 18 and 65 years old who received the Ad26.COV2.S COVID-19 vaccine or a placebo. For the CDR3, the DNA is TGTGCCAGCAGTTTGCGGACGAACACTGAAGCTTTCTTT. Translated: CASSLRTNTEAFF.